The present TCR beta chain was sequenced within a study of CD8+ T cells in alopecia areata. Regarding the study as a whole: Mice gave a clearer picture of TCR sharing than patients did, possibly for HLA-related reasons.

The treatment: oral pan-JAK inhibitor, 5-10 mg twice daily. RNA extraction was followed by reverse transcription into cDNA, which acted as the sequencing template. The protocol was immunoSEQ multiplex PCR, while the TCRdb copy is restricted to in-frame clones and leaves out a portion. Of under 200,000 clones listed, around three fifths are singletons. Of note for this clone: Its antigen is unknown.

Germline V gives CDR1 SNHLY, CDR2 FYNNEI. CDR3 length: 13 amino acids. Unmatched junction bases numbered 9, after V lost 11 bases and J lost 4 bases. This receptor was identified in a human donor with alopecia areata. The V and J genes are TRBV2 and TRBJ1-1; 8 bases fit TRBD1. Sequenced material: CD4+ T cells sorted from blood, taken at week 4, from a patient treated with tofacitinib. The CDR3 coding sequence is TGTGCCGGAGCCGCGACAGGGGTCACTGAAGCTTTCTTT. Amino acids: CAGAATGVTEAFF.